The next 25 T cell receptor beta chains were all read from a single sample in a study of blood T cells in healthy people across ages. A second about 6 to 12 cycle PCR used barcoded and J-beta primers. TCRdb re-called the 5' RACE reads through MiXCR, storing one row per CDR3 protein. The sample contains some 850,000 distinct CDR3 sequences, approximately 24% of which appear only once. The data were also submitted as part of a second study, on T cells of mothers and their children.

The sequencing input was blood. The origin of the receptors is a boy between 10 and 17 years old in good health.

The table lists this clonotype with a few counts. The chain links TRBV4-1 to TRBJ2-2; TRBD1 or TRBD2 may be the D gene (6 bases each). This CDR3 spans 14 amino acids. Germline CDR1 is MGHRA and CDR2 is YSYEKL. Trimming cost V 5 bases and J 6 bases, with 13 bases left between them. The CDR3 spells CASSLTEGAGELFF. CDR3 DNA sequence: TGCGCCAGCAGCTTAACGGAGGGGGCCGGGGAGCTGTTTTTT.

This clonotype was recorded a few times. It may be a read error: a sequence one base away is much more abundant. The chain recombines TRBV3-1 with TRBJ2-1; 7 bases map to TRBD2. The end of the DNA aligns better with TRBJ2-5, so the J call may be wrong. CDR1 is LGHDT and CDR2 is YNNKEL in the germline V gene (reference sequence). This CDR3 spans 14 amino acids. The CDR3 DNA reads as TGTGCCGGCAGCCCGGGGAGGGGCCGAGAGACCCAGTACTTC. Amino acid sequence: CAGSPGRGRETQYF.

The chain couples TRBV12-3 or TRBV12-4 to TRBJ2-3; TRBD2 matches 7 bases. The CDR3 spans 15 residues. The ends lost 3 bases at V and 3 bases at J; junction bases unmatched: 6. The CDR3 DNA is TGTGCCAGCAGTTTCGGGAGGAGGGGAACAGATACGCAGTATTTT. Residues: CASSFGRRGTDTQYF.

The table lists this clonotype with a few counts. The V call is TRBV21-1, the J call TRBJ1-4. TRBV21-1 is deemed a pseudogene. The CDR3 has 16 residues. The DNA for the CDR3 is TGTGCCAGCAGCAAGAAAGGTCCGGGGCCCAATGAAAAACTGTTTTTT. This codes for CASSKKGPGPNEKLFF.

The CDR3 DNA reads TGTGCCAGCAGCGCCCAAGGGCAGGGGAGCGGAGAGACCCAGTACTTC. Its protein is CASSAQGQGSGETQYF. The chain joins TRBV2 to TRBJ2-5; TRBD1 might be the D (6 bases). Deletions cut 6 bases from V and 4 bases from J, with 21 bases between. Per the germline V gene, CDR1 is SNHLY and CDR2 is FYNNEI. The CDR3 runs 16 residues.

This chain links TRBV14 with TRBJ2-1; 12 nucleotides line up with TRBD2. Germline V gene sequence: CDR1 SGHDN, CDR2 FVKESK. V lost 2 bases to trimming and J lost 6 bases; unmatched junction nucleotides: 5. This CDR3 is built from 16 residues. This chain's CDR3 is CASSQLLAGGRNEQFF. The CDR3 bases are TGTGCCAGCAGCCAATTGCTAGCGGGAGGGCGCAATGAGCAGTTCTTC. The full variable domain, rest sourced from reference TRBV14 and TRBJ2-1, is EAGVTQFPSHSVIEKGQTVTLRCDPISGHDNLYWYRRVMGKEIKFLLHFVKESKQDESGMPNNRFLAERTGGTYSTLKVQPAELEDSGVYFCASSQLLAGGRNEQFFGPGTRLTVL.

V is TRBV3-1 and J is TRBJ1-4, with D possibly being TRBD1 (6 bases). Germline V gives CDR1 LGHDT, CDR2 YNNKEL (reference sequence). The CDR3 length is 16 residues. Deletions cut 1 base from V and 1 base from J, with 10 bases between. The CDR3 sequence is CASSQGRGGTNEKLFF. CDR3 in DNA: TGTGCCAGCAGCCAAGGCAGGGGTGGAACTAATGAAAAACTGTTTTTT.

This clonotype was detected a few times. This chain links TRBV10-3 with TRBJ2-5; 11 positions agree with TRBD2. The CDR3 contains 15 residues. Germline values: CDR1 ENHRY, CDR2 SYGVKD. The junction had 7 bases not matched to a gene; V was cut back by 8 bases and J by 2 bases. The CDR3 DNA sequence: TGTGCCATCGGTACTAGCGGGGGCCATCAAGAGACCCAGTACTTC. Its protein product is CAIGTSGGHQETQYF.

The rearrangement uses TRBV20-1 and TRBJ2-5; D is possibly TRBD1 or TRBD2 (5 bases each). Trimming cost V 5 bases and J 2 bases, with 15 bases left between them. The CDR3 sequence is 14 residues long. CDR1 and CDR2 (germline): DFQATT, SNEGSKA (reference sequence). The CDR3 DNA reads TGCAGTGCTTTTCCTCCGGGACGGCAAGAGACCCAGTACTTC. This sequence encodes CSAFPPGRQETQYF.

This clonotype appeared a few times. Its ends do not fully match the called genes, so a read error is possible. V is TRBV27 and J is TRBJ2-5, with D maybe TRBD1 (6 bases). The end of the DNA fits TRBJ2-7 better, so the J call may be wrong. Per the germline V gene, CDR1 is MNHEY and CDR2 is SMNVEV (reference sequence). This CDR3 comprises 14 residues. CDR3 in amino acids: CASSSTGSSFEQYF. Written as DNA, the CDR3 is TGTGCCAGCAGTTCGACAGGTAGCTCCTTCGAGCAGTACTTC.

The gene calls are TRBV2 and TRBJ2-7; D unresolved. Germline CDR1 SNHLY, CDR2 FYNNEI. The V gene lost 0 bases and the J gene lost 6 bases, with 12 bases spanning the gap. The CDR3 runs 14 residues. CDR3 DNA: TGTGCCAGCAGTGAAGCGCTTCGGCGAGGCGAGCAGTACTTC. Protein sequence: CASSEALRRGEQYF.

This clonotype occurred a few times. The V call is TRBV15, the J call TRBJ2-1; 9 positions match TRBD1. This CDR3 is built from 15 residues. The J segment lost 4 bases and the V segment lost 6 bases, leaving 7 bases of the junction unmatched. Germline V CDR1 and CDR2: LNHNV, YYDKDF (reference sequence). The CDR3 DNA reads TGTGCCACCAGATTCGGGACAGGGCTTTACAATGAGCAGTTCTTC. Its translation: CATRFGTGLYNEQFF.

This clonotype was seen only a few times. V usage is TRBV20-1 and J usage is TRBJ2-5; 10 nucleotides agree with TRBD2. Germline lookup yields CDR1 DFQATT and CDR2 SNEGSKA (reference sequence). CDR3 length equals 13 residues. V trimming: 1 base; J trimming: 4 bases; junction bases outside the gene matches: 0. In DNA form, the CDR3 reads TGCAGTGCTAGAGTAGCGGGGGGAGAGACCCAGTACTTC. Translated, it gives CSARVAGGETQYF.

The J gene is TRBJ2-1, the V gene TRBV20-1, with D tentatively TRBD1 or TRBD2 (6 bases each). The V gene's germline CDR1 is DFQATT and CDR2 SNEGSKA (reference sequence). The CDR3 is 15 amino acids. Trimming took 5 bases from V and 3 from J, leaving 17 bases between them. CDR3 region: CSAGVGGGRYNEQFF. As DNA, the CDR3 is TGCAGTGCTGGGGTTGGTGGGGGGCGCTACAATGAGCAGTTCTTC.

In its sample, this clonotype was seen a few times. The chain joins TRBV5-1 to TRBJ2-5; no clear D. With 4 bases removed from V and 4 bases from J, the gap between germline ends came to 11 bases. Germline V gives CDR1 SGHRS, CDR2 YFSETQ. The CDR3 extends over 13 amino acids. CDR3 amino acids: CASSTRTGETQYF. The CDR3 DNA is TGCGCCAGCAGCACCCGGACGGGAGAGACCCAGTACTTC. The full variable domain, in which reference TRBV5-1 and TRBJ2-5 provide the parts outside the CDR3, is KAGVTQTPRYLIKTRGQQVTLSCSPISGHRSVSWYQQTPGQGLQFLFEYFSETQRNKGNFPGRFSGRQFSNSRSEMNVSTLELGDSALYLCASSTRTGETQYFGPGTRLLVL.

Note on this clonotype: One junction end does not reproduce the germline sequence, and a read error may be involved. The rearrangement uses TRBV5-1 and TRBJ1-2; no clear D gene. The CDR3 is 18 amino acids. The germline gives CDR1 SGHRS, CDR2 YFSETQ. The CDR3 here is CASSLVRRPSGLYYGYTF. CDR3 bases: TGCGCCAGCAGCTTGGTTCGTCGTCCGTCCGGCCTCTACTATGGCTACACTTTC. Filled out from reference TRBV5-1 and TRBJ1-2, the complete variable domain reads KAGVTQTPRYLIKTRGQQVTLSCSPISGHRSVSWYQQTPGQGLQFLFEYFSETQRNKGNFPGRFSGRQFSNSRSEMNVSTLELGDSALYLCASSLVRRPSGLYYGYTFGSGTRLTVV.

The V call is TRBV3-1, the J call TRBJ2-1; TRBD1 might be the D (6 bases). The CDR3 covers 17 residues. Per the germline V gene, CDR1 is LGHDT and CDR2 is YNNKEL (reference sequence). The germline V and J ends were trimmed by 0 bases and 0 bases, with 12 bases remaining between them. The CDR3 bases are TGTGCCAGCAGCCAAGATCTGGACAGCCTCTCCTACAATGAGCAGTTCTTC. It translates to CASSQDLDSLSYNEQFF.

The V gene is TRBV6-2 or TRBV6-3, the J gene TRBJ2-4; TRBD1 might be the D (6 bases). The CDR3 loop spans 15 amino acids. V was clipped by 2 bases and J by 2 bases, with 10 bases between them. Germline CDR1 and CDR2: MNHEY and SVGEGT. CDR3 sequence reads: CASSYETGTKNIQYF. The CDR3 DNA follows: TGTGCCAGCAGTTACGAAACAGGGACCAAAAACATTCAGTACTTC.

This clonotype was counted only a few times. V gene TRBV7-9 combines with J gene TRBJ2-2, with D tentatively TRBD1 (6 bases). The CDR3 is 16 amino acids. From germline, CDR1 is SEHNR and CDR2 FQNEAQ (reference sequence). The V gene lost 7 bases and the J gene lost 2 bases, with 17 bases spanning the gap. CDR3 DNA sequence: TGTGCCAGCACTCTAGACCGGGACACCAACACCGGGGAGCTGTTTTTT. Protein: CASTLDRDTNTGELFF.

This clonotype was observed a few times. The V gene is TRBV6-1, the J gene TRBJ2-7; D possibly matches TRBD1 or TRBD2 (5 bases each). Germline V gene lookup returns CDR1 MNHNS and CDR2 SASEGT. The CDR3 has 16 amino acids. Trimming removed 2 bases from V and 3 bases from J, with 17 bases in between. The CDR3 sequence: CASSEPWGTSDYEQYF. CDR3 nucleotide sequence: TGTGCCAGCAGTGAACCCTGGGGGACGTCCGACTACGAGCAGTACTTC.

The chain is built from TRBV6-6 and TRBJ1-4; perhaps TRBD1 as D (5 bases). The CDR3 has 16 amino acids. V lost 6 bases to trimming and J lost 3 bases, with 17 bases between them. Germline CDR1 reads MNHNY; CDR2 reads SVGAGI (reference sequence). The CDR3 is CASSRLFRGANEKLFF. The CDR3 DNA reads TGTGCCAGCAGCCGTCTCTTTAGGGGAGCTAATGAAAAACTGTTTTTT.

The V call is TRBV28, the J call TRBJ1-1; unclear D gene. This CDR3 is built from 16 residues. V lost 7 bases, J lost 0 bases, and 18 bases lay in between. In germline, CDR1 is MDHEN, CDR2 SYDVKM. CDR3: CASTWDGEYVNTEAFF. DNA for the CDR3: TGTGCCAGCACCTGGGATGGGGAATACGTGAACACTGAAGCTTTCTTT.

This clonotype showed up just a few times. This sequence joins TRBV12-3 or TRBV12-4 and TRBJ2-7; the D gene is possibly TRBD1 (6 bases). The CDR3 has 15 residues. V gave up 3 bases and J gave up 5 bases, with 17 bases separating them. The DNA for the CDR3 is TGTGCCAGCAGTTTTACCCGACAGGTCCCCCACGAGCAGTACTTC. This translates into CASSFTRQVPHEQYF.

V gene TRBV20-1 combines with J gene TRBJ2-7, with D possibly TRBD1 on 6 matching bases. With 0 bases removed from V and 3 bases from J, the gap between germline ends came to 15 bases. The CDR3 is made up of 15 amino acids. Germline V gene lookup returns CDR1 DFQATT and CDR2 SNEGSKA (reference sequence). CDR3 nucleotide sequence: TGCAGTGCTAGAGACCTCGGACAGTCGAGCTACGAGCAGTACTTC. As protein: CSARDLGQSSYEQYF.

The rearrangement joins TRBV2 to TRBJ2-5, with unresolved D. This CDR3 spans 14 amino acids. Trimming pared 4 bases from V and 1 base from J, leaving 10 bases between. Germline values: CDR1 SNHLY, CDR2 FYNNEI. The CDR3 coding sequence is TGTGCCAGCAGTGTGGAAGGTTTCCAAGAGACCCAGTACTTC. Translated, it gives CASSVEGFQETQYF.